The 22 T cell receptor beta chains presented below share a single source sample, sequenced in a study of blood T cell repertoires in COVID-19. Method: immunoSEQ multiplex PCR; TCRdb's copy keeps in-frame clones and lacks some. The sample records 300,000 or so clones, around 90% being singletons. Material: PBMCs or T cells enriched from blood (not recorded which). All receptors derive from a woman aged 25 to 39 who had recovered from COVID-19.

The CDR3 reads CACSVSDTQYF. Here the CDR3 DNA reads TGTGCCTGCTCAGTTTCGGATACGCAGTATTTT. This chain joins TRBV30 and TRBJ2-3; D gene uncertain. Germline values: CDR1 GTSNPN, CDR2 SVGIG (reference sequence). There are 11 residues in the CDR3. With 6 bases removed from V and 6 bases from J, the gap between germline ends came to 10 bases.

This chain's CDR3 is CASSLRTGSGTQYF. CDR3 nucleotides: TGTGCCAGCAGCTTGAGGACAGGCTCAGGGACCCAGTACTTC. The chain uses TRBV11-2 and TRBJ2-5; 7 positions match TRBD1. CDR1 and CDR2 (germline): SGHAT, FQNNGV. J gave up 7 bases and V 3 bases, and 8 bases lay outside the gene matches. The CDR3 has 14 amino acids.

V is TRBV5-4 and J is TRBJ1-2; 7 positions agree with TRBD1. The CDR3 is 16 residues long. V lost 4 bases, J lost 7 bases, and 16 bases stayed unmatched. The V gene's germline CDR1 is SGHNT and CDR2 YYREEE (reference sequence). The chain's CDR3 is CASSPELAGGARGYTF. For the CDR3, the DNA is TGTGCCAGCAGCCCCGAGCTGGCAGGGGGAGCTCGTGGCTACACCTTC. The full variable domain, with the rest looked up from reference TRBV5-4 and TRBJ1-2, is ETGVTQSPTHLIKTRGQQVTLRCSSQSGHNTVSWYQQALGQGPQFIFQYYREEENGRGNFPPRFSGLQFPNYSSELNVNALELDDSALYLCASSPELAGGARGYTFGSGTRLTVV.

The CDR3 spells CATGDNPGNEQFF. In DNA, the CDR3 is TGTGCCACCGGGGACAATCCCGGGAATGAGCAGTTCTTC. The chain recombines TRBV24-1 with TRBJ2-1, with D maybe TRBD1 (6 bases). The germline gives CDR1 KGHDR, CDR2 SFDVKD. This CDR3 is 13 amino acids long. V was trimmed by 9 bases and J by 7 bases, leaving 15 bases between them.

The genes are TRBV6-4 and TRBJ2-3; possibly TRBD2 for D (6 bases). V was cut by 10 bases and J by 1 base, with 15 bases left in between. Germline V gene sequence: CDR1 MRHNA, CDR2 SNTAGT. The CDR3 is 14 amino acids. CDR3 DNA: TGTGCCACAAGTGTAATAGCGGGCACAGATACGCAGTATTTT. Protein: CATSVIAGTDTQYF.

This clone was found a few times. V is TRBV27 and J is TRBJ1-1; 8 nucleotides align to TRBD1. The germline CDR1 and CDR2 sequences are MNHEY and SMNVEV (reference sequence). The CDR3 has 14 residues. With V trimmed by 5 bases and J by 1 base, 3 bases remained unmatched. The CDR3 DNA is TGTGCCAGCAGTAAGACAGGGGCGAACACTGAAGCTTTCTTT. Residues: CASSKTGANTEAFF.

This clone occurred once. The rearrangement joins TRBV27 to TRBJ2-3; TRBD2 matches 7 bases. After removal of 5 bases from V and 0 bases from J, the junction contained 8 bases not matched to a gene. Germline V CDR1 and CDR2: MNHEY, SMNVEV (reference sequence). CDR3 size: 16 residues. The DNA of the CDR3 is TGTGCCAGCAGTCCACCTAGCGGTCCTAGCACAGATACGCAGTATTTT. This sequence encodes CASSPPSGPSTDTQYF.

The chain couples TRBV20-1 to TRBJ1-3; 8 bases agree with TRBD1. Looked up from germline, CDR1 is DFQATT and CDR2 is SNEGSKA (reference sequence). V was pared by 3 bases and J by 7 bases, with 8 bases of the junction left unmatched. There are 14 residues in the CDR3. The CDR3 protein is CSASGTGLRNTIYF. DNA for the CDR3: TGCAGTGCTAGTGGGACAGGCCTAAGGAACACCATATATTTT.

CDR3: CASSAYRGGMNTEAFF. In nucleotides, the CDR3 is TGTGCCAGCAGTGCCTACAGGGGGGGGATGAACACTGAAGCTTTCTTT. This chain joins TRBV6-1 and TRBJ1-1, with 8 nucleotides matching TRBD1. CDR1 MNHNS and CDR2 SASEGT come from the germline V gene. The CDR3 runs 16 residues. J lost 0 bases, V lost 4 bases, and 7 bases had no gene match.

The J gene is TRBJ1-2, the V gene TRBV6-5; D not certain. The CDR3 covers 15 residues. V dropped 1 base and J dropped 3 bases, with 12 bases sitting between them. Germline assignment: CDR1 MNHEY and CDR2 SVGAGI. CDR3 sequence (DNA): TGTGCCAGCAGTTACTTGGCCGCTTCCGACTATGGCTACACCTTC. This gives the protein CASSYLAASDYGYTF.

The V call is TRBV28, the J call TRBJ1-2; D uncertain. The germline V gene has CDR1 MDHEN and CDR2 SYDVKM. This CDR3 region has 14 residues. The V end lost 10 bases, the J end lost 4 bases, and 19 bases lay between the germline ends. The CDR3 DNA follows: TGTGCCACCCGTCTCACACTACTTTCCTATGGCTACACCTTC. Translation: CATRLTLLSYGYTF.

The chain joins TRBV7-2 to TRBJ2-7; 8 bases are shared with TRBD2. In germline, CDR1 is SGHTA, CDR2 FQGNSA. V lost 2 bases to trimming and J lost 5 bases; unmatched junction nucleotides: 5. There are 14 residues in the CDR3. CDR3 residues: CASSLTGTRHEQYF. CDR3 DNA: TGTGCCAGCAGCTTAACCGGGACTAGACACGAGCAGTACTTC.

CDR3 sequence (DNA): TGTGCCAGCAGTGAAGCGCGGCGGAACACTGAAGCTTTCTTT. Residues: CASSEARRNTEAFF. V and J are TRBV6-1 and TRBJ1-1; D ambiguous. V lost 0 bases, J lost 1 base, and 6 bases lay in between. The CDR3 extends over 14 amino acids. Germline V lookup: CDR1 MNHNS, CDR2 SASEGT.

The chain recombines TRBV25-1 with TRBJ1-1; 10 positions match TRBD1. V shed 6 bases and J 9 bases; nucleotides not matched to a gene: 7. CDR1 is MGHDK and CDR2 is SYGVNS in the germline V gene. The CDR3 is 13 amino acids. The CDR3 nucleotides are TGTGCCAGCAGGGGACAGGGGTGGAAAAAAGCTTTCTTT. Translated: CASRGQGWKKAFF.

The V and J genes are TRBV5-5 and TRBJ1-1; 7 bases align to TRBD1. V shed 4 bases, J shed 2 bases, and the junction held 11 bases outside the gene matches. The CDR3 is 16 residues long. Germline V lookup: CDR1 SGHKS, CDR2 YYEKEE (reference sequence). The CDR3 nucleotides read TGTGCCAGCAGCCCCTCGACAGGGACTCCTAACACTGAAGCTTTCTTT. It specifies CASSPSTGTPNTEAFF.

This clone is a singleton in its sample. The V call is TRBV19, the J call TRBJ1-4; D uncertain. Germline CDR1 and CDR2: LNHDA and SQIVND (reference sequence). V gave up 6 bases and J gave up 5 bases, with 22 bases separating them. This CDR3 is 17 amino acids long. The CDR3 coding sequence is TGTGCCAGTAGAACCCTCACTCCACAGAAGAACAATGAAAAACTGTTTTTT. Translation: CASRTLTPQKNNEKLFF.

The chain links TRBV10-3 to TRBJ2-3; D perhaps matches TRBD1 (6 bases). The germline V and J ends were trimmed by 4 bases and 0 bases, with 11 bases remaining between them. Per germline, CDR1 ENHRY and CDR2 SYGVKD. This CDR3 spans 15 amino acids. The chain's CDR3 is CAISGAGASTDTQYF. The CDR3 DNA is TGTGCCATCAGTGGGGCAGGGGCTAGCACAGATACGCAGTATTTT.

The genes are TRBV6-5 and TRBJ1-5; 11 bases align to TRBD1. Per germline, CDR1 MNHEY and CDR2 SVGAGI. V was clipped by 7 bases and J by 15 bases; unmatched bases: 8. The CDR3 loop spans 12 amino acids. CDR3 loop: CASTMGQGVGHF. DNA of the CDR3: TGTGCCAGCACGATGGGACAGGGGGTTGGGCATTTT.

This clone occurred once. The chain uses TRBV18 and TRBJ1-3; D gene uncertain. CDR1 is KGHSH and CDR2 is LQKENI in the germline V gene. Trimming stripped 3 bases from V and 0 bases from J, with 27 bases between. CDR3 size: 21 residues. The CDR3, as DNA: TGTGCCAGCTCACCGTCGACTCAAGTCAGAATCACAAAGAGCTCTGGAAACACCATATATTTT. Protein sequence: CASSPSTQVRITKSSGNTIYF.

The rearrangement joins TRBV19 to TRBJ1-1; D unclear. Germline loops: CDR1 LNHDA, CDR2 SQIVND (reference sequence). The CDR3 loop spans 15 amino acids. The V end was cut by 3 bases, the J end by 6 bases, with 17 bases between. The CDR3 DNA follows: TGTGCCAGTAGTATCCCGATCGGTCTCGGGGCTGAAGCTTTCTTT. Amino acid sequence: CASSIPIGLGAEAFF.

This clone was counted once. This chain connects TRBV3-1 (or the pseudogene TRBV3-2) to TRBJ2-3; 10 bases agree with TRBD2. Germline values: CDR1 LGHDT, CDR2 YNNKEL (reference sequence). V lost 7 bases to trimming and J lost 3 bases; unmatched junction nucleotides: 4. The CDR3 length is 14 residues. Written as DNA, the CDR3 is TGTGCCAGCAAAAGCGGGGGGGGTACAGATACGCAGTATTTT. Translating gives CASKSGGGTDTQYF.

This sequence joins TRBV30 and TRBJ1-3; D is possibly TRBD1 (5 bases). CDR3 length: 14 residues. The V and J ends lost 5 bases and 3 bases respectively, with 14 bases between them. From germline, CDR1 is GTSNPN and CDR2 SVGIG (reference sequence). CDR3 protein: CAWGSQGLGNTIYF. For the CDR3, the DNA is TGTGCCTGGGGAAGCCAGGGACTTGGAAACACCATATATTTT.